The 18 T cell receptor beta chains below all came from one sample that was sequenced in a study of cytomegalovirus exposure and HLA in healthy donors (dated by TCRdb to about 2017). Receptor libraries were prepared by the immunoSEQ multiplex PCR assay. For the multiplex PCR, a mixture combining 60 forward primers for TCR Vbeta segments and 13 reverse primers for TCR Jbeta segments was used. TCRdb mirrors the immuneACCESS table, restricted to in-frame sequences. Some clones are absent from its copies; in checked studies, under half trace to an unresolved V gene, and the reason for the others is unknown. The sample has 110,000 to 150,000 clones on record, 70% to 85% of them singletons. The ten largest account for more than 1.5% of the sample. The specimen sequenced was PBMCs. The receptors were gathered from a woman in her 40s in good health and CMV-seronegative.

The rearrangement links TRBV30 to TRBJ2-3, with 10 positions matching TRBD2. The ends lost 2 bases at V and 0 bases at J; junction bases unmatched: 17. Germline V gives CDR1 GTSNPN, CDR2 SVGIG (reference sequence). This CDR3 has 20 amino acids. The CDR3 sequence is CAWSFVRQSSGRRSTDTQYF. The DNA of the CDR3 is TGTGCCTGGAGTTTCGTCCGGCAATCTAGCGGGAGAAGGAGCACAGATACGCAGTATTTT.

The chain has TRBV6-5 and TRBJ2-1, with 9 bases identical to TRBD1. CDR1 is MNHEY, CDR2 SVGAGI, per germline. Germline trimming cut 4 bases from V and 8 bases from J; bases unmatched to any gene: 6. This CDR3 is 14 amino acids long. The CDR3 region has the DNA TGTGCCAGCAGTTCCCCGGGACAGGGCCATGAGCAGTTCTTC. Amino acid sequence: CASSSPGQGHEQFF.

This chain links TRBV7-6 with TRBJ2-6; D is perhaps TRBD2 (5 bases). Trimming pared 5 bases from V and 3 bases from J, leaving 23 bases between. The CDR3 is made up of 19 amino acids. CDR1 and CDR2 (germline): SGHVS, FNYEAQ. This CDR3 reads CASSEQLGAPGFGANVLTF. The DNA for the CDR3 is TGTGCCAGCAGCGAGCAACTAGGAGCCCCAGGATTTGGGGCCAACGTCCTGACTTTC.

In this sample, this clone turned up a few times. The CDR3 bases are TGTGCCAGCAGCTCTCGGGGGACCGGGGAGCTGTTTTTT. Encoded protein: CASSSRGTGELFF. The chain recombines TRBV14 with TRBJ2-2, with TRBD2 as a possible D gene (6 bases). The CDR3 has 13 amino acids. In germline, CDR1 is SGHDN, CDR2 FVKESK. V was cut by 5 bases and J by 5 bases, with 9 bases left in between.

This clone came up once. CDR3 region: CASSPTPMTSGRGGETQYF. Written as DNA, the CDR3 is TGTGCCAGCAGTCCGACCCCAATGACTAGCGGGAGAGGTGGAGAGACCCAGTACTTC. The rearrangement joins TRBV28 to TRBJ2-5; 12 bases align to TRBD2. The V segment lost 5 bases and the J segment 4 bases; nucleotides outside the gene matches: 17. The CDR3 totals 19 residues. CDR1 MDHEN and CDR2 SYDVKM come from the germline V gene.

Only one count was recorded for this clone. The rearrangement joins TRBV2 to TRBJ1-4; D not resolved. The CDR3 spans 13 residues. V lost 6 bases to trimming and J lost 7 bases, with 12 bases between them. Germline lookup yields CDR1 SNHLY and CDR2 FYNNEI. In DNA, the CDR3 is TGTGCCAGCAGGGGAGAATTGGGTGAAAAACTGTTTTTT. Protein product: CASRGELGEKLFF.

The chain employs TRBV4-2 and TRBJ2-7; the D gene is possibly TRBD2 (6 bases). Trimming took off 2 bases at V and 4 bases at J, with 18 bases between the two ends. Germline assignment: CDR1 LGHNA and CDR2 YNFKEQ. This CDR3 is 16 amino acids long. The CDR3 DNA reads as TGTGCCAGCAGCCAACCCGGACTACCCTTGAGATACGAGCAGTACTTC. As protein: CASSQPGLPLRYEQYF.

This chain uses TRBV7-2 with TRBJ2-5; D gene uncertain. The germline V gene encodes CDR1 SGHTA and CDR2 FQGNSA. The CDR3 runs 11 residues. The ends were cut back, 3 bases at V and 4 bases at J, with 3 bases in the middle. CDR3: CASSFRETQYF. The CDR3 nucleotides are TGTGCCAGCAGCTTCCGAGAGACCCAGTACTTC.

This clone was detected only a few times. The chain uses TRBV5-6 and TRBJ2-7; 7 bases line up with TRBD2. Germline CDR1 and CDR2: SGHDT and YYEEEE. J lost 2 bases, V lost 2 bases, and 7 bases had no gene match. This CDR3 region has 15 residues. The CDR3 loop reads CASSFVPSGTYEQYF. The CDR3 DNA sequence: TGTGCCAGCAGCTTTGTGCCTAGCGGCACCTACGAGCAGTACTTC.

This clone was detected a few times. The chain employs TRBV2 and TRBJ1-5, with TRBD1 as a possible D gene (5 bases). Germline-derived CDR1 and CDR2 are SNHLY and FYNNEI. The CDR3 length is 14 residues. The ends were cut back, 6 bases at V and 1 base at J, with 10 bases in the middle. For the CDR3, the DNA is TGTGCCAGCAGGCAGGGTTACAGCAATCAGCCCCAGCATTTT. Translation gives CASRQGYSNQPQHF. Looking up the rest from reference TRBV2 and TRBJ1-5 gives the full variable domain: EPEVTQTPSHQVTQMGQEVILRCVPISNHLYFYWYRQILGQKVEFLVSFYNNEISEKSEIFDDQFSVERPDGSNFTLKIRSTKLEDSAMYFCASRQGYSNQPQHFGDGTRLSIL.

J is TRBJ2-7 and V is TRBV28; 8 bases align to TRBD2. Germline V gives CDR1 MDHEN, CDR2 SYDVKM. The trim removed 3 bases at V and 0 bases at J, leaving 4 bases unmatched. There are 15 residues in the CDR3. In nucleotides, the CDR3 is TGTGCCAGCAGTTTTGGAGCGGGAGTCTCCTACGAGCAGTACTTC. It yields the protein CASSFGAGVSYEQYF.

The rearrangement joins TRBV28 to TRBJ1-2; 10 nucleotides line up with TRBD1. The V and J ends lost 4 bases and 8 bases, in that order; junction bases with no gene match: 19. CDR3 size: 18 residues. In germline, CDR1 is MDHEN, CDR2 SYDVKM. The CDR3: CASSSGTGALSDSGGYTF. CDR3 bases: TGTGCCAGCAGTTCCGGGACAGGGGCCCTTAGCGACTCGGGAGGCTACACCTTC.

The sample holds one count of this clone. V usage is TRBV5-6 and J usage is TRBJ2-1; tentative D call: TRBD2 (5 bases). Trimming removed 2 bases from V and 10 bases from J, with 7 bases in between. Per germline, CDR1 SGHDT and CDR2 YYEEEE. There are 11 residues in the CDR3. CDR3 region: CASSLREEQFF. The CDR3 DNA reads TGTGCCAGCAGCTTAAGGGAGGAGCAGTTCTTC.

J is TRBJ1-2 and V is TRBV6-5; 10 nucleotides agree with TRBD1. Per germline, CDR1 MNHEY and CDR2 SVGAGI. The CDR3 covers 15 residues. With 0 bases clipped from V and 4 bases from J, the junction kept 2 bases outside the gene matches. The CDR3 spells CASSYSRTGGYGYTF. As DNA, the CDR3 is TGTGCCAGCAGTTACTCGCGGACAGGGGGCTATGGCTACACCTTC.

The chain's CDR3 is CASSHREKGYTF. As DNA, the CDR3 is TGTGCCAGCAGCCACAGGGAAAAGGGCTACACCTTC. V gene TRBV28 combines with J gene TRBJ1-2; tentative D call: TRBD1 (6 bases). From germline, CDR1 is MDHEN and CDR2 SYDVKM. This CDR3 has 12 residues. The V and J ends lost 6 bases and 8 bases respectively, with 13 bases between them.

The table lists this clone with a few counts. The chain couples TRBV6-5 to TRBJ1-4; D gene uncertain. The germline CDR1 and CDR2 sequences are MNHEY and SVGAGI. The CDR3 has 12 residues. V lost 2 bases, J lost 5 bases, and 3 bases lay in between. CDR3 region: CASSYLNEKLFF. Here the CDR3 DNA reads TGTGCCAGCAGTTACCTGAATGAAAAACTGTTTTTT.

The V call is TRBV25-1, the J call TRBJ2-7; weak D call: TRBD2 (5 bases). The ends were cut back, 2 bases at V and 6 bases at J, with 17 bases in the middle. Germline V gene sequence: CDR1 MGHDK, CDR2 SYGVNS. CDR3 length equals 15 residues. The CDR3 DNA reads TGTGCCAGCAGTGAACCCTCCACTACTCGGGGCGAGCAGTACTTC. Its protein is CASSEPSTTRGEQYF.

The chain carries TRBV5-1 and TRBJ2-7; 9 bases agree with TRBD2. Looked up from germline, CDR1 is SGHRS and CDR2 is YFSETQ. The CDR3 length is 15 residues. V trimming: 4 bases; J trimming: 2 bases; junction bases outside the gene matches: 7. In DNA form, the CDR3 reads TGCGCCAGCAGCCTCCGGGGCGGGAGGGCCTACGAGCAGTACTTC. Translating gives CASSLRGGRAYEQYF. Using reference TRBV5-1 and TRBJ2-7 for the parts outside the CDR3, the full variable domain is KAGVTQTPRYLIKTRGQQVTLSCSPISGHRSVSWYQQTPGQGLQFLFEYFSETQRNKGNFPGRFSGRQFSNSRSEMNVSTLELGDSALYLCASSLRGGRAYEQYFGPGTRLTVT.